The sequence of this T cell receptor (beta chain) was determined in a study of blood T cell repertoires in COVID-19. Study details: From T cells, B-cell-depleted T cells, or PBMCs came the material, which was cDNA or gDNA.

The CDR3 length is 19 residues. V shed 2 bases, J shed 0 bases, and the junction held 10 bases outside the gene matches. The germline gives CDR1 MGHRA, CDR2 YSYEKL. This table comes from immunoSEQ multiplex PCR, and its TCRdb copy is limited to in-frame clones, with some not included. Of a few hundred thousand clones listed, 80% to 90% were seen once; the top ten hold less than 9%. Seattle's cohort entered during active infection and was followed longitudinally. V usage is TRBV4-1 and J usage is TRBJ2-3; 11 bases agree with TRBD2. The sequence was obtained from a woman aged 60-75 years with COVID-19, enrolled during active disease. Material: peripheral blood. The DNA for the CDR3 is TGCGCCAGCAGCCAAAGAATTCTAGCGGGGGGTGCTAGCACAGATACGCAGTATTTT. Its translation: CASSQRILAGGASTDTQYF.